There are a few counts of the clone carrying this T cell receptor beta chain. Antigen: not known. Researchers gathered lesional scalp punch biopsies and peripheral blood from patients with alopecia areata. This CDR3 has 13 amino acids. Germline V CDR1 and CDR2: MDHEN, SYDVKM. The V gene end was trimmed by 8 bases and the J gene end by 3 bases; junction bases not matched to a gene: 3. This record comes from a study of CD8+ T cells in alopecia areata. General study findings and limits: Greater clonality was observed in lesional scalp samples, especially alopecia totalis/universalis, versus normal scalp.

Sequencing used cDNA as its template, made by extracting RNA and reverse transcribing it. Here immunoSEQ multiplex PCR was the method, and the copy in TCRdb shows in-frame clones only, minus some. The data hold 100,000 to 150,000 clones, with 45% to 50% observed a single time. The rearrangement uses TRBV28 and TRBJ2-3; TRBD2 aligns across 9 bases. What was sequenced was NKG2D-low CD8+ T cells sorted from blood. The source is a human donor with alopecia areata. In DNA, the CDR3 is TGTGCCAGCTTAGCGGGAGAGACAGATACGCAGTATTTT. It encodes CASLAGETDTQYF.